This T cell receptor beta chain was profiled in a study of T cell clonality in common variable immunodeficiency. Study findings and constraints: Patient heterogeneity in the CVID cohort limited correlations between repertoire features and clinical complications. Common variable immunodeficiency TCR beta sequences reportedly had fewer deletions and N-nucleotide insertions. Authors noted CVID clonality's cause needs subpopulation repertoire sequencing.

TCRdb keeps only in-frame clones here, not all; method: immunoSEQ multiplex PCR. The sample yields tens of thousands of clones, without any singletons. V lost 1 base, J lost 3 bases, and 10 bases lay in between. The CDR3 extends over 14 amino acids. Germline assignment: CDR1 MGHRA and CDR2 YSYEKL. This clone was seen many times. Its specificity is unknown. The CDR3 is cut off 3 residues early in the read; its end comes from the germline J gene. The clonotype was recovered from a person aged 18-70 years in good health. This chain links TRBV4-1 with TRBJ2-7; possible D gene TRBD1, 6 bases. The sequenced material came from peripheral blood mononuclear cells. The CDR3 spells CASSQGDNDYEQYF. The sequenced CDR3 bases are TGCGCCAGCAGCCAAGGGGACAACGACTACGAG.